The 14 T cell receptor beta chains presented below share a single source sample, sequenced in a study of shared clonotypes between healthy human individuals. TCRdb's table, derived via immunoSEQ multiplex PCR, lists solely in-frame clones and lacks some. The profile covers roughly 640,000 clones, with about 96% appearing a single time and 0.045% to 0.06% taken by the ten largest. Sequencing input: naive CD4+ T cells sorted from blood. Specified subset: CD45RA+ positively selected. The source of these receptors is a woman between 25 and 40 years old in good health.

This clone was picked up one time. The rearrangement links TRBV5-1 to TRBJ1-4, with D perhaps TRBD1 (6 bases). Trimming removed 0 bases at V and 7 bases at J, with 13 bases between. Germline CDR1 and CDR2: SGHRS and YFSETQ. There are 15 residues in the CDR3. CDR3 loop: CASSLERGAGEKLFF. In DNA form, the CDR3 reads TGCGCCAGCAGCTTGGAGCGGGGGGCAGGTGAAAAACTGTTTTTT.

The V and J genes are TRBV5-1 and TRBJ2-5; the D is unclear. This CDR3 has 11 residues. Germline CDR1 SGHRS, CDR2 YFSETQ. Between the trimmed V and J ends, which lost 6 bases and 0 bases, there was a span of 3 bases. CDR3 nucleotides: TGCGCCAGCAAGAACCAAGAGACCCAGTACTTC. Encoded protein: CASKNQETQYF.

This chain's CDR3 is CASSAQPGLASTDTQYF. The CDR3 nucleotides read TGTGCCAGCAGCGCCCAACCGGGACTAGCTAGCACAGATACGCAGTATTTT. This sequence joins TRBV9 and TRBJ2-3; 9 bases line up with TRBD2. Trimming removed 3 bases from V and 0 bases from J; junction bases left unmatched: 8. The CDR3 is made up of 17 amino acids. CDR1 SGDLS and CDR2 YYNGEE come from the germline V gene.

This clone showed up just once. In DNA, the CDR3 is TGTGCCAGCTCATCGGCAGGGAGGAGTGAAGCTTTCTTT. Protein product: CASSSAGRSEAFF. The chain carries TRBV18 and TRBJ1-1, with D possibly being TRBD1 (5 bases). Looked up from germline, CDR1 is KGHSH and CDR2 is LQKENI. The CDR3 covers 13 residues. The germline V and J ends were trimmed by 5 bases and 7 bases, with 14 bases remaining between them.

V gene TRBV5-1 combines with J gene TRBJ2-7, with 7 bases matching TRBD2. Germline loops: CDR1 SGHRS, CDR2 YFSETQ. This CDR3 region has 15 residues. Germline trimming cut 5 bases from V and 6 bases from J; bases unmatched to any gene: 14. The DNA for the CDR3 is TGCGCCAGCAGAGCCGCGGGACTACAAGAGCTCGAGCAGTACTTC. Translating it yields CASRAAGLQELEQYF. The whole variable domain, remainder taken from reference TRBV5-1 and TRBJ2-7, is KAGVTQTPRYLIKTRGQQVTLSCSPISGHRSVSWYQQTPGQGLQFLFEYFSETQRNKGNFPGRFSGRQFSNSRSEMNVSTLELGDSALYLCASRAAGLQELEQYFGPGTRLTVT.

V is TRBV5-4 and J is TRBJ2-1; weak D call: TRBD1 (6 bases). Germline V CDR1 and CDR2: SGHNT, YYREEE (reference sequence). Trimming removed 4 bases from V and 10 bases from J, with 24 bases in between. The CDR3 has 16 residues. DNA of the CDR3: TGTGCCAGCAGCGGTACAGGGACCCGCCTTGTCGGAGAGCAGTTCTTC. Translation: CASSGTGTRLVGEQFF.

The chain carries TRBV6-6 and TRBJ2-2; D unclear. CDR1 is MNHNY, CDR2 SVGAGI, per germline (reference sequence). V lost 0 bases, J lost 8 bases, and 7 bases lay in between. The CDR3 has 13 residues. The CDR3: CASSYSYTGELFF. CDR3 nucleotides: TGTGCCAGCAGTTACTCGTATACAGGGGAGCTGTTTTTT.

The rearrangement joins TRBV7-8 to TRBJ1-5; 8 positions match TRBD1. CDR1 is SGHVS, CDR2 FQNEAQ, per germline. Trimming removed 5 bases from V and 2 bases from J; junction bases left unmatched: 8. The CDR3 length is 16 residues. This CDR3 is CASSTRQGNGNQPQHF. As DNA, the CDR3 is TGTGCCAGCAGCACACGACAGGGGAATGGCAATCAGCCCCAGCATTTT.

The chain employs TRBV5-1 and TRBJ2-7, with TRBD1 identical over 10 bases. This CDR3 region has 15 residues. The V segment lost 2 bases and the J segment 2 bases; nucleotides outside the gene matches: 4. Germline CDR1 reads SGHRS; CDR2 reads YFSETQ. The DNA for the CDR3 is TGCGCCAGCAGCTTCCGGGACAGGGGTCCCTACGAGCAGTACTTC. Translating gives CASSFRDRGPYEQYF.

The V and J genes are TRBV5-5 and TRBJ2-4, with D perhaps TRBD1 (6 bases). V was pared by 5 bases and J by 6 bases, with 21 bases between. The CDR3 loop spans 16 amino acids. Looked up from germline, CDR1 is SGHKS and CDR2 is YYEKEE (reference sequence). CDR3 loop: CASSPILQGRRNIQYF. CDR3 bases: TGTGCCAGCAGTCCCATACTACAGGGTCGGAGAAACATTCAGTACTTC.

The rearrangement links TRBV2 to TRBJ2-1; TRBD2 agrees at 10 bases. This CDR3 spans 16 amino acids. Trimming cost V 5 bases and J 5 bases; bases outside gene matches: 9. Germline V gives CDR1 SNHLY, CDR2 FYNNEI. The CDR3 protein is CASSKEGLAAHNEQFF. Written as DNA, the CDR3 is TGTGCCAGCAGTAAAGAAGGACTAGCGGCGCACAATGAGCAGTTCTTC.

The CDR3: CASSEYASGRSNGELFF. Written as DNA, the CDR3 is TGCGCCAGCAGTGAGTATGCTAGCGGGAGGTCAAACGGGGAGCTGTTTTTT. V is TRBV10-1 and J is TRBJ2-2, with 11 positions matching TRBD2. The CDR3 has 17 amino acids. The germline CDR1 and CDR2 sequences are WNHNN and SYGVQD (reference sequence). The V segment lost 1 base and the J segment 7 bases; nucleotides outside the gene matches: 8.

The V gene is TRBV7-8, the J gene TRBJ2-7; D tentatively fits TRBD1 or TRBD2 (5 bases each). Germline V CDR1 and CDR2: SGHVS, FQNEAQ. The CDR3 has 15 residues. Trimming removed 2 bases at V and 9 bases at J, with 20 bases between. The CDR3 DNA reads TGTGCCAGCAGCTTACGGGACCACACTGGTGGGGGGCAGTACTTC. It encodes CASSLRDHTGGGQYF.

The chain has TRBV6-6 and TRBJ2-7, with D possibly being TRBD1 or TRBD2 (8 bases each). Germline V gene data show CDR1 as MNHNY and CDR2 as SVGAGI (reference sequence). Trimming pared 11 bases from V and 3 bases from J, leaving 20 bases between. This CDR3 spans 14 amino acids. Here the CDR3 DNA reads TGTGCCTCGGGAGGGACAGGTGGCTACTACGAGCAGTACTTC. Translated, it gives CASGGTGGYYEQYF.